This entry concerns a single T cell receptor (beta chain). This record comes from a study of radiation and T cells in renal cell carcinoma. Assay used: immunoSEQ multiplex PCR; TCRdb lists only in-frame clones, some missing. Of tens of thousands of clones listed, 81% are singletons. As for time point: blood 2 weeks post-SBRT. Sample treatment: 15 Gy SBRT to primary tumor, nephrectomy 4 weeks later. The clonotype comes from a man in his 60s with renal cell carcinoma. Sequences were derived from blood, sampled from a patient whose treatment included radiotherapy and nephrectomy.

CDR3 protein: CASSYLAGGSYEQYF. For the CDR3, the DNA is TGTGCCAGCAGTTACCTAGCGGGAGGCTCCTACGAGCAGTACTTC. The V gene is TRBV6-5, the J gene TRBJ2-7, with 11 positions matching TRBD2. This CDR3 spans 15 amino acids. The V gene end was trimmed by 2 bases and the J gene end by 0 bases; junction bases not matched to a gene: 0. The V gene's germline CDR1 is MNHEY and CDR2 SVGAGI.